Listed here are 10 T cell receptor beta chains from one sample, sequenced in a study of blood T cell repertoires in COVID-19. Using immunoSEQ multiplex PCR, the repertoire was profiled, and TCRdb retains in-frame clones only, with some absent. The profile shows 100,000 to 150,000 clones, less than 85% of them singletons. The sequencing input was peripheral blood. These receptors all stem from a human donor with acute or convalescent COVID-19. The donor label of this sample is uncertain.

This rearrangement joins TRBV5-4 to TRBJ1-1; 7 positions agree with TRBD1. CDR1 SGHNT and CDR2 YYREEE come from the germline V gene (reference sequence). J was trimmed by 4 bases and V by 0 bases; bases with no gene match: 3. The CDR3 length is 14 residues. CDR3 sequence (DNA): TGTGCCAGCAGCTTGGACAGGGGAAGCACTGAAGCTTTCTTT. Protein product: CASSLDRGSTEAFF.

As concerns this clone: The sample holds other DNA sequences that translate to the same CDR3. The rearrangement uses TRBV6-5 and TRBJ2-3, with D perhaps matching TRBD1 (5 bases). The V end lost 7 bases, the J end lost 0 bases, and 11 bases lay between the germline ends. Germline lookup yields CDR1 MNHEY and CDR2 SVGAGI. This CDR3 contains 14 residues. The CDR3, as DNA: TGTGCCAGCAAGGTGTCAGGGAGCACAGATACGCAGTATTTT. Translation gives CASKVSGSTDTQYF.

V and J are TRBV18 and TRBJ1-1; 8 positions agree with TRBD1. The V gene's germline CDR1 is KGHSH and CDR2 LQKENI. V trimming: 4 bases; J trimming: 12 bases; junction bases outside the gene matches: 10. The CDR3 spans 13 residues. In DNA form, the CDR3 reads TGTGCCAGCTCACACAACCAGGACAGGGTACCTTTCTTT. Translation gives CASSHNQDRVPFF. The full variable domain, in which reference TRBV18 and TRBJ1-1 provide the parts outside the CDR3, is NAGVMQNPRHLVRRRGQEARLRCSPMKGHSHVYWYRQLPEEGLKFMVYLQKENIIDESGMPKERFSAEFPKEGPSILRIQQVVRGDSAAYFCASSHNQDRVPFFGQGTRLTVV.

The rearrangement links TRBV12-3 or TRBV12-4 to TRBJ1-5; maybe TRBD1 (6 bases). The V and J ends lost 5 bases and 2 bases respectively, with 7 bases between them. The CDR3 is 13 amino acids. CDR3 nucleotides: TGTGCCAGCAGTAGGACAGGCAATCAGCCCCAGCATTTT. Translated, it gives CASSRTGNQPQHF.

This clone has only a few counts. The V and J genes are TRBV5-1 and TRBJ1-3; D gene unclear. Trimming shortened V by 0 bases and J by 4 bases, and 8 bases separated the two germline ends. The CDR3 is 14 amino acids. Germline V CDR1 and CDR2: SGHRS, YFSETQ. The CDR3 sequence is CASSLDGRGNTIYF. The CDR3 nucleotides read TGCGCCAGCAGCTTGGACGGGAGGGGAAACACCATATATTTT.

V is TRBV6-5 and J is TRBJ2-7; D might be TRBD2 (5 bases). V lost 7 bases and J 5 bases, leaving 18 bases between the germline ends. The CDR3 spans 14 residues. Germline values: CDR1 MNHEY, CDR2 SVGAGI. CDR3 sequence reads: CASKMASPGDEQYV. CDR3 DNA sequence: TGTGCCAGCAAAATGGCTAGCCCAGGTGACGAGCAGTACGTC.

The rearrangement joins TRBV28 to TRBJ1-1; D is uncertain. The CDR3 sequence is 13 residues long. Germline CDR1 is MDHEN and CDR2 is SYDVKM. V dropped 2 bases and J dropped 2 bases, with 6 bases sitting between them. The CDR3 loop reads CASSLQYNTEAFF. CDR3 sequence (DNA): TGTGCCAGCAGTTTACAGTATAACACTGAAGCTTTCTTT.

V usage is TRBV2 and J usage is TRBJ2-4, with D maybe TRBD2 (6 bases). The germline V and J ends were trimmed by 4 bases and 0 bases, with 13 bases remaining between them. Germline loops: CDR1 SNHLY, CDR2 FYNNEI. The CDR3 is 16 amino acids. In DNA, the CDR3 is TGTGCCAGCAGTGGTGGGGGGATACTAGCCAAAAACATTCAGTACTTC. This gives the protein CASSGGGILAKNIQYF. Full variable domain (outside the CDR3, taken from reference TRBV2 and TRBJ2-4): EPEVTQTPSHQVTQMGQEVILRCVPISNHLYFYWYRQILGQKVEFLVSFYNNEISEKSEIFDDQFSVERPDGSNFTLKIRSTKLEDSAMYFCASSGGGILAKNIQYFGAGTRLSVL.

In nucleotides, the CDR3 is TGTGCCATCAGCTCTCCCAATCAGCCCCAGCATTTT. It yields the protein CAISSPNQPQHF. This sequence joins TRBV10-3 and TRBJ1-5; D remains unclear. In germline, CDR1 is ENHRY, CDR2 SYGVKD. V gave up 6 bases and J gave up 3 bases, with 6 bases separating them. CDR3 size: 12 residues.

The gene calls are TRBV6-5 and TRBJ1-1, with a weak D call TRBD1 (6 bases). V was shortened by 0 bases and J by 1 base, with 9 bases between the two germline ends. CDR1 is MNHEY and CDR2 is SVGAGI in the germline V gene. CDR3 length equals 15 residues. CDR3: CASSYSPTGNTEAFF. The DNA for the CDR3 is TGTGCCAGCAGTTACTCCCCGACAGGGAACACTGAAGCTTTCTTT.